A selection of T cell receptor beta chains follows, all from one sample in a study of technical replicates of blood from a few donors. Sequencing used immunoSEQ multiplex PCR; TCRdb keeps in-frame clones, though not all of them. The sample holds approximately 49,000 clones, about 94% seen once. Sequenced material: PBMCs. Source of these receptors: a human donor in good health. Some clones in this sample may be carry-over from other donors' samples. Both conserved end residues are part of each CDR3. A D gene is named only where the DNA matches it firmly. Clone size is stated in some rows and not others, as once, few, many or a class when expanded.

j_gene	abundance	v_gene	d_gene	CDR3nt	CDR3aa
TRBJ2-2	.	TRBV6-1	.	TGTGCCAGCACCCAGAGGGGGGGCACCGGGGAGCTGTTTTTT	CASTQRGGTGELFF
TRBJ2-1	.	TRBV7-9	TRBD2	TGTGCCAGCAGCTTATTGTTAGCGGGACCTAATGAGCAGTTCTTC	CASSLLLAGPNEQFF
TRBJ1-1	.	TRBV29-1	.	TGCAGCGTTGAAATAGGTCGACTTGGGACTGAAGCTTTCTTT	CSVEIGRLGTEAFF
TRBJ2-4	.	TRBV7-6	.	TGTGCCAGCAGCTTAGGGGCCAGGGGAGACATTCAGTACTTC	CASSLGARGDIQYF
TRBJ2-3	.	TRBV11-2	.	TGTGCCAGCAGCTTAGCGGGTTCCCACTATTTT	CASSLAGSHYF
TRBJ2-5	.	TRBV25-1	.	TGTGCCAGCAGTAAGGTGGCGGCTAGCGACCTCCAAGAGACCCAGTACTTC	CASSKVAASDLQETQYF
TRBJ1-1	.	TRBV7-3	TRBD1	TGTGCCAGCAGCTTAGGATATGGGGACAGGGGGACTGAAGCTTTCTTT	CASSLGYGDRGTEAFF
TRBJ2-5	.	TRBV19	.	TGTGCCAGTAGTATAGCCAATAAAGGAGGGACCCAGTACTTC	CASSIANKGGTQYF
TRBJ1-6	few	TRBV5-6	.	TGTGCCAGCAGCTCCGAACAGTCAGATTCACCCCTCCACTTT	CASSSEQSDSPLHF
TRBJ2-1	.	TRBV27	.	TGTGCCACGGGGGTCACCTACAATGAGCAGTTCTTC	CATGVTYNEQFF
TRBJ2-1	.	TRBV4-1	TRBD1	TGCGCCAGCAGGGGACAGGGGAGCCTCAATGAGCAGTTCTTC	CASRGQGSLNEQFF
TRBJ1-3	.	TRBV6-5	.	TGTGCCAGCAGTCCCGGGACTACGGGAAACACCATATATTTT	CASSPGTTGNTIYF
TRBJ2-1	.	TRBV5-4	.	TGTGCCAGCAGCATCTCGGGAAAGCCCTACAATGAGCAGTTCTTC	CASSISGKPYNEQFF
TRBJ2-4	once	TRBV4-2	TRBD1	TGTGCCAGCAGCCAAGGGACAGGGGGTGTTTCAAACATTCAGTACTTC	CASSQGTGGVSNIQYF
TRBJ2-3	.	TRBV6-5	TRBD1	TGTGCCAGCAGCGCCGGGACAGGGTTAGATACGCAGTATTTT	CASSAGTGLDTQYF
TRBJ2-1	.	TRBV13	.	TGTGCCAGCAGCCAAGACAAGACTAGGAGTGTTGAGCAGTTCTTC	CASSQDKTRSVEQFF
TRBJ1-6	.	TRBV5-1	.	TGCGCCAGCAGCTCTCTAGAGTATAATTCACCCCTCCACTTT	CASSSLEYNSPLHF
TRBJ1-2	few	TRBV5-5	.	TGTGCCAGCAGCTTCCCGGGTTCCAACTATGGCTACACCTTC	CASSFPGSNYGYTF
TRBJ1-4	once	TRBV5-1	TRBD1	TGCGCCAGCAGCTTGACAGGGGCAACTAATGAAAAACTGTTTTTT	CASSLTGATNEKLFF
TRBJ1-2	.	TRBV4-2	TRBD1	TGTGCCAGCAACTCTCCGGGACAGGAGAACTATGGCTACACCTTC	CASNSPGQENYGYTF
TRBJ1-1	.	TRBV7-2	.	TGTGCCAGCAGCCCCGGGTTTGAGCACACTGAAGCTTTCTTT	CASSPGFEHTEAFF
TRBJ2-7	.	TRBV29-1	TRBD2	TGCAGCGTGATTAGCGGGGGGACCTACGAGCAGTACTTC	CSVISGGTYEQYF
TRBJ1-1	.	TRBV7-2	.	TGTGCCAGCAGCTTATTTCGAGCGAACACTGAAGCTTTCTTT	CASSLFRANTEAFF
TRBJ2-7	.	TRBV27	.	TGTGCCAGCAGTTTAAAGTCAGGGTCGTCCTACGAGCAGTACTTC	CASSLKSGSSYEQYF
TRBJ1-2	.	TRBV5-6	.	TGTGCCAGCAGCTTAGGTCAACAGGGTTATGGCTACACCTTC	CASSLGQQGYGYTF
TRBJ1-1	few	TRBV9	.	TGTGCCAGCAGCCCACGAGGCAGGGATGAAGCTTTCTTT	CASSPRGRDEAFF
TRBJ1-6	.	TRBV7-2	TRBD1	TGTGCCAGCAGCTCCACAGGGGGCACACCCCTCCACTTT	CASSSTGGTPLHF
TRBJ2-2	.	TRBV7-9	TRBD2	TGTGCCAGCAGCAAAACCCGAGCGGGGAGCACCGGGGAGCTGTTTTTT	CASSKTRAGSTGELFF
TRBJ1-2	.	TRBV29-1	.	TGCAGCGTTGAAAACAGGGATGATGGCTACACCTTC	CSVENRDDGYTF
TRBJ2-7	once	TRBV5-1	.	TGCGCCAGCAGCCAGGCCGGGACACTACTCTCCTACGAGCAGTACTTC	CASSQAGTLLSYEQYF
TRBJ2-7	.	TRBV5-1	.	TGCGCCAGCAGCTTGGGGTCGGCGGAGGGCACCGGGGGGCAGTACTTC	CASSLGSAEGTGGQYF
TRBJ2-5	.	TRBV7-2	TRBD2	TGTGCCAGCAGCCCCCGGTGGGGGGGGCAAGAGACCCAGTACTTC	CASSPRWGGQETQYF
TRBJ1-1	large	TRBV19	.	TGTGCCAGTACCGACGGGGGCGGGGGGCCTGAAGCTTTCTTT	CASTDGGGGPEAFF
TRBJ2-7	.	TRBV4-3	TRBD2	TGCGCCAGCAGCCGGACTAGCGGGACATCCTACGAGCAGTACTTC	CASSRTSGTSYEQYF